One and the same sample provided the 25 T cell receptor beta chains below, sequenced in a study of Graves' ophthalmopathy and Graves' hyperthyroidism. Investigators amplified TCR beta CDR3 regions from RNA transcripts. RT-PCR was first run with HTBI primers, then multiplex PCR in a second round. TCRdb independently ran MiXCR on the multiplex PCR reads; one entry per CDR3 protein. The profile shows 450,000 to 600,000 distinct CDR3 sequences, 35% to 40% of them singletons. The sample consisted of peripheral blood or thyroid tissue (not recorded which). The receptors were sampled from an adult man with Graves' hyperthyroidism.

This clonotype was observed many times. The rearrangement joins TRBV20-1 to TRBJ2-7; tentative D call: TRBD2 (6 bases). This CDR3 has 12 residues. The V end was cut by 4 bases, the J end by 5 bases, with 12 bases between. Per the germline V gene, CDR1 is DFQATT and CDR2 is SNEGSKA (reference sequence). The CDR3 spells CSANGEDDEQYF. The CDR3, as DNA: TGCAGTGCTAACGGGGAGGACGACGAGCAGTACTTC.

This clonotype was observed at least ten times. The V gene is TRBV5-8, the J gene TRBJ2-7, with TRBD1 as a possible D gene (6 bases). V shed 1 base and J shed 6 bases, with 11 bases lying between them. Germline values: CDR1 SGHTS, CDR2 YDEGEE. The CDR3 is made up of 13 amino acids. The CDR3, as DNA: TGTGCCAGCAGCTTGAGAGGGACAAGCGAGCAGTACTTC. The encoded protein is CASSLRGTSEQYF.

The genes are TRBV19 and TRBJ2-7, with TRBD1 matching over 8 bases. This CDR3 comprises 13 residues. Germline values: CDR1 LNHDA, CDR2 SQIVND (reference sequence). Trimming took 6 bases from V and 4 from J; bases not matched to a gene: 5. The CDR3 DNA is TGTGCCAGTAGCAGGGGGCTTCAATACGAGCAGTACTTC. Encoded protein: CASSRGLQYEQYF.

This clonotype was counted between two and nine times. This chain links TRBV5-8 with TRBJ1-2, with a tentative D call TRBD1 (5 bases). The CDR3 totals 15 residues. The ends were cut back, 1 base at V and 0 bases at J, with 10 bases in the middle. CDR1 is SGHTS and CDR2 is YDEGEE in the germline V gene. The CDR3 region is CASSLILGANYGYTF. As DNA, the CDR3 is TGTGCCAGCAGCTTGATCTTAGGGGCTAACTATGGCTACACCTTC.

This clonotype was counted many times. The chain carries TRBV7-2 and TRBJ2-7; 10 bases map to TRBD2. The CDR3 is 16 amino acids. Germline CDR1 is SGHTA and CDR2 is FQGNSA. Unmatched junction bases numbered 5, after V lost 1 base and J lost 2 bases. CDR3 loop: CASSLVSAGGTYEQYF. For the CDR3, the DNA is TGTGCCAGCAGCTTAGTCTCAGCGGGAGGGACCTACGAGCAGTACTTC.

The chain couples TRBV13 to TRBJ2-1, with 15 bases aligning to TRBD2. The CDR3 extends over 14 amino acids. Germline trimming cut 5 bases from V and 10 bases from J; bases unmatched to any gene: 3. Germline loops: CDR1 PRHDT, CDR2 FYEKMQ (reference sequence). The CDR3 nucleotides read TGTGCCAGCAGCCCCGGGACTAGCGGGAGGGAGCAGTTCTTC. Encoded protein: CASSPGTSGREQFF.

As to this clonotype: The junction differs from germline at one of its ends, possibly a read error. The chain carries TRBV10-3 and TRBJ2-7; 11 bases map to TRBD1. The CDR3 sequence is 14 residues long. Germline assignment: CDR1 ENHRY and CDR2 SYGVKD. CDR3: CVITRDRGDYEQYF. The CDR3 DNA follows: TGTGTCATCACCAGGGACAGGGGGGACTACGAGCAGTACTTC.

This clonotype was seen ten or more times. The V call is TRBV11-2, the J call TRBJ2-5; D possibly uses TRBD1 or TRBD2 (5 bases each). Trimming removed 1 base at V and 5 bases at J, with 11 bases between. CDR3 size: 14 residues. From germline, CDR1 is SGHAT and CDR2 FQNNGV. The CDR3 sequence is CASSLGRGVETQYF. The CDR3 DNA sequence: TGTGCCAGCAGCTTAGGACGAGGGGTGGAGACCCAGTACTTC.

The CDR3 spells CSARFPGTGVFSDTQYF. In nucleotides, the CDR3 is TGCAGTGCTAGATTCCCCGGGACAGGGGTTTTCTCAGATACGCAGTATTTT. This chain joins TRBV20-1 and TRBJ2-3, with 10 bases fitting TRBD1. The CDR3 is made up of 17 amino acids. Germline CDR1 reads DFQATT; CDR2 reads SNEGSKA (reference sequence). Trimming removed 2 bases from V and 4 bases from J; junction bases left unmatched: 12.

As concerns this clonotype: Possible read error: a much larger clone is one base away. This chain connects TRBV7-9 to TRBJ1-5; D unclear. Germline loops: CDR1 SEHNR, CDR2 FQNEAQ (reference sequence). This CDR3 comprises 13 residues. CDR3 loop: CTSSLLKGQPQHF. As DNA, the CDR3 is TGTACCAGCAGTTTGTTGAAGGGTCAGCCCCAGCATTTT.

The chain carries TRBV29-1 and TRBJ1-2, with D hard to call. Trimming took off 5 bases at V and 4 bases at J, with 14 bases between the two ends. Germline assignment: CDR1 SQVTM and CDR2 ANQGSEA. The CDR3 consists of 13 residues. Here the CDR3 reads CSVRHPLGYGYTF. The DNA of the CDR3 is TGCAGCGTTAGACACCCCCTGGGCTATGGCTACACCTTC.

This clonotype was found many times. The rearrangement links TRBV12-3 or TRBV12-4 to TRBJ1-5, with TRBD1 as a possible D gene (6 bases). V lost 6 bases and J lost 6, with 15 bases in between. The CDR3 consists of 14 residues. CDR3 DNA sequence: TGTGCCAGCAGCCAGGGTGCAGGGGTTCAGCCCCAGCATTTT. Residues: CASSQGAGVQPQHF.

CDR3 DNA sequence: TGTGCCATCAGCACACCGTCAAGGGTCAATGAGCAGTTCTTC. Its translation is CAISTPSRVNEQFF. This chain joins TRBV10-3 and TRBJ2-7; no definite D call. Matching the DNA end better, TRBJ2-1 makes the J call doubtful. Germline V lookup: CDR1 ENHRY, CDR2 SYGVKD. CDR3 length: 14 residues.

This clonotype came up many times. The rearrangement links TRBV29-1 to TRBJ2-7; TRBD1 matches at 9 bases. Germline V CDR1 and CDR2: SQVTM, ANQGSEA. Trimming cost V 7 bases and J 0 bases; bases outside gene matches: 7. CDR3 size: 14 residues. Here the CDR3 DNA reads TGCAGCGCCGAAGACAGGGGGAGCTCCTACGAGCAGTACTTC. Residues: CSAEDRGSSYEQYF.

DNA for the CDR3: TGTGCCAGCAGCCATGTGGACAGGGGGGTTGAGACCCAGTACTTC. As protein: CASSHVDRGVETQYF. The rearrangement joins TRBV7-2 to TRBJ2-5, with 10 bases identical to TRBD1. Germline V gives CDR1 SGHTA, CDR2 FQGNSA. With 5 bases clipped from V and 5 bases from J, the junction kept 8 bases outside the gene matches. The CDR3 spans 15 residues.

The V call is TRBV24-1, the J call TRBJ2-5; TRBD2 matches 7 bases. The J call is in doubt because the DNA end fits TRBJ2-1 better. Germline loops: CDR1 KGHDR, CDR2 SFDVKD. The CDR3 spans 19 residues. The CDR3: CATSDLRPGDYSSYNEQFF. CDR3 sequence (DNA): TGTGCCACCAGTGATTTGCGCCCGGGGGACTACAGCTCCTACAATGAGCAGTTCTTC.

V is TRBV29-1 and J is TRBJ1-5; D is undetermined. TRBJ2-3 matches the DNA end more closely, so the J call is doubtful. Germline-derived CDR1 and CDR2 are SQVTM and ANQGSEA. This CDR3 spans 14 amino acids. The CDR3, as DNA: TGCAGCGTTGAGGGCAGACACCGCAGTGATACGCAGTATTTT. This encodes CSVEGRHRSDTQYF.

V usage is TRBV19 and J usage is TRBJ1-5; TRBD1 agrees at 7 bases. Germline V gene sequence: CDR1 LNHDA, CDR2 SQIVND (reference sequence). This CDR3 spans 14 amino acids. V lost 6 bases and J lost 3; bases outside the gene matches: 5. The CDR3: CASRDRTFNQPQHF. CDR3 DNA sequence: TGTGCCAGTAGGGACAGGACCTTCAATCAGCCCCAGCATTTT. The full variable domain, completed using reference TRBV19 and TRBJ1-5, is DGGITQSPKYLFRKEGQNVTLSCEQNLNHDAMYWYRQDPGQGLRLIYYSQIVNDFQKGDIAEGYSVSREKKESFPLTVTSAQKNPTAFYLCASRDRTFNQPQHFGDGTRLSIL.

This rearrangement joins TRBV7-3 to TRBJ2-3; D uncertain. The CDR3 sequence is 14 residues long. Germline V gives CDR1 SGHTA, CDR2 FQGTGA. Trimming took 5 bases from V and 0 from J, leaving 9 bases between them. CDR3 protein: CASSRTDSTDTQYF. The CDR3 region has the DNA TGTGCCAGCAGCCGGACGGATAGCACAGATACGCAGTATTTT.

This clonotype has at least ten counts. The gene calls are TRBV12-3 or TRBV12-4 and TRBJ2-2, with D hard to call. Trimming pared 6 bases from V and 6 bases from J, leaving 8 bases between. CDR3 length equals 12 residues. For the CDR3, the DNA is TGTGCCAGCAGGTGGAGAGCCGGGGAGCTGTTTTTT. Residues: CASRWRAGELFF.

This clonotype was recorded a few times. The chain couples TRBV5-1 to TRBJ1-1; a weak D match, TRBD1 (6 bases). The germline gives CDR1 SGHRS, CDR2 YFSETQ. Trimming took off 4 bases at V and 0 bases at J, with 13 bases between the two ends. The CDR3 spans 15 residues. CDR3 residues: CASSPGTGMNTEAFF. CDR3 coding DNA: TGCGCCAGCAGCCCGGGTACAGGGATGAACACTGAAGCTTTCTTT. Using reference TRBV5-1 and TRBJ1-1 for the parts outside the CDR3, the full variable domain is KAGVTQTPRYLIKTRGQQVTLSCSPISGHRSVSWYQQTPGQGLQFLFEYFSETQRNKGNFPGRFSGRQFSNSRSEMNVSTLELGDSALYLCASSPGTGMNTEAFFGQGTRLTVV.

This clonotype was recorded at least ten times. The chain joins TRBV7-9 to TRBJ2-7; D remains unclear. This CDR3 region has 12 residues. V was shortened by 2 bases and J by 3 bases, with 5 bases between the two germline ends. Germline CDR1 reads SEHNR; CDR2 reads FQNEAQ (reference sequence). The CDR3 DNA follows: TGTGCCAGCAGCTTAATTAACTACGAGCAGTACTTC. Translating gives CASSLINYEQYF.

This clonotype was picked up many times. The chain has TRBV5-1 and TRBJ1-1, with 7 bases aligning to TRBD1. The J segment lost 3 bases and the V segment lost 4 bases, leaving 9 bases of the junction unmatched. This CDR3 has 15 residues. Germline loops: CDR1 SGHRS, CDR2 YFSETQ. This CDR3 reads CASSRTPTGDTEAFF. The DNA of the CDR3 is TGCGCCAGCAGCCGTACTCCAACAGGGGACACTGAAGCTTTCTTT.

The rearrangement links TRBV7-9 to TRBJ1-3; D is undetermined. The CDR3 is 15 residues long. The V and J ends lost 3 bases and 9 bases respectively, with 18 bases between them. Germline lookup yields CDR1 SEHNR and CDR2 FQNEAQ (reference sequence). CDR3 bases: TGTGCCAGCAGCTTTACGACTAGCGGGAGTATCACCATATATTTT. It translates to CASSFTTSGSITIYF.

In nucleotides, the CDR3 is TGTGCCAGCAGCTTAAGAACAGGGAAGGACTATGGCTACACCTTC. It specifies CASSLRTGKDYGYTF. The V gene is TRBV7-9, the J gene TRBJ1-2; maybe TRBD1 (6 bases). V dropped 2 bases and J dropped 3 bases, with 13 bases sitting between them. CDR1 is SEHNR, CDR2 FQNEAQ, per germline (reference sequence). The CDR3 spans 15 residues.